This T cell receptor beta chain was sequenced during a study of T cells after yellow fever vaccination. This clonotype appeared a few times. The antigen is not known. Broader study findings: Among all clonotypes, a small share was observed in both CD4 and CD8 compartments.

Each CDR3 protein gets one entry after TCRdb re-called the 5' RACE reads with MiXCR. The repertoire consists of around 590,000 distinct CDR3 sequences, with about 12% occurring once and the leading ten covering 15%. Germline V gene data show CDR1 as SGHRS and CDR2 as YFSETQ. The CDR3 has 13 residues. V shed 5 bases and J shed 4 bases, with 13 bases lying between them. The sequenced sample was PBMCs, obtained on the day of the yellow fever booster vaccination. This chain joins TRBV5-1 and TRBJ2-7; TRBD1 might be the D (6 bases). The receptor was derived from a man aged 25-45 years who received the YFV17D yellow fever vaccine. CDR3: CASSRQVDYEQYF. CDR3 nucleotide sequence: TGCGCCAGCAGTCGACAGGTGGATTACGAGCAGTACTTC. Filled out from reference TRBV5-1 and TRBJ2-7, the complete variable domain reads KAGVTQTPRYLIKTRGQQVTLSCSPISGHRSVSWYQQTPGQGLQFLFEYFSETQRNKGNFPGRFSGRQFSNSRSEMNVSTLELGDSALYLCASSRQVDYEQYFGPGTRLTVT.